This TCR beta chain was sequenced in a study of spatial heterogeneity in lung cancer. Across the study: Raw-read counts averaged over ten per unique TCR and UMI combination. Study-wide points: Ubiquitous expanded tumor TCRs were seen in blood more at resection than at follow-up.

The sample holds many counts of this clonotype. The antigen remains unidentified. This sample's time point: sample taken at primary tumor resection. The approximately 72 donors had untreated early-stage non-small cell lung cancer. Unsorted whole RNA samples from tumor, nontumor lung or frozen PBMC were sequenced. Using its own MiXCR run on the 5' RACE reads, TCRdb lists one record per CDR3 protein. The sample includes about 36,000 distinct CDR3 sequences, about 7% of them seen just once. With 4 bases removed from V and 2 bases from J, the gap between germline ends came to 15 bases. CDR1 is SQVTM, CDR2 ANQGSEA, per germline. CDR3 length: 14 amino acids.

This clonotype was obtained from a female donor with early-stage non-small cell lung cancer. J is TRBJ2-7 and V is TRBV29-1, with D uncertain. Sequencing was performed on PBMCs, taken at surgery. CDR3 bases: TGCAGCGTTGTTACCCAGAATCCTACCTACGAGCAGTACTTC. Amino acids: CSVVTQNPTYEQYF.